A single sample gave rise to the 15 T cell receptor beta chains below, sequenced in a study of CD8 T cells in Susac syndrome (dated by TCRdb to between 2018 and 2020). The library was built by means of the immunoSEQ multiplex PCR assay. RNA was extracted using the RNeasy kit, and roughly 0.5 to 1 microgram was reverse transcribed with random hexamers. The public reads were quality trimmed at Q25 with fastp and then assembled into clones with MiXCR by TCRdb, keeping productive beta chains. Every entry covers one CDR3 protein and lists the most common genes and DNA from its rows. In all, the sample holds 150,000 to 200,000 distinct CDR3 sequences, and around 95% of those were seen once. The ten most abundant clones make up around 0.13% of the sample. Material for sequencing was CD4+ T cells from PBMCs. These receptor sequences come from a human donor in good health.

This clonotype appeared a single time. V and J are TRBV20-1 and TRBJ1-2; 9 bases are a match to TRBD1. The CDR3 is 14 amino acids. J was trimmed by 4 bases and V by 6 bases; bases with no gene match: 9. The V gene's germline CDR1 is DFQATT and CDR2 SNEGSKA (reference sequence). The CDR3 loop reads CSARSDRGSYGYTF. The CDR3 DNA sequence: TGCAGTGCGAGGTCGGACAGGGGCTCCTATGGCTACACCTTC.

The chain links TRBV2 to TRBJ1-2, with 9 bases identical to TRBD1. The V gene end was trimmed by 2 bases and the J gene end by 7 bases; junction bases not matched to a gene: 5. The CDR3 spans 14 residues. CDR1 and CDR2 from the germline V gene are SNHLY and FYNNEI. The CDR3 spells CASSELQGARGYTF. The CDR3 nucleotides are TGTGCCAGCAGTGAACTACAGGGGGCGCGTGGCTACACCTTC.

The rearrangement joins TRBV5-4 to TRBJ2-3, with 12 bases identical to TRBD2. The CDR3 has 14 amino acids. The V gene end was trimmed by 4 bases and the J gene end by 5 bases; junction bases not matched to a gene: 2. Germline V gene sequence: CDR1 SGHNT, CDR2 YYREEE (reference sequence). The CDR3 sequence is CASSRTSGEDTQYF. The DNA of the CDR3 is TGTGCCAGCAGCAGGACTAGCGGGGAAGATACGCAGTATTTT.

The V gene is TRBV10-1, the J gene TRBJ2-7; tentatively, D is TRBD2 (5 bases). Germline-derived CDR1 and CDR2 are WNHNN and SYGVQD (reference sequence). The CDR3 has 15 amino acids. V was clipped by 3 bases and J by 1 base, with 13 bases between them. This CDR3 is CASSDKRTGSYEQYF. CDR3 sequence (DNA): TGCGCCAGCAGTGATAAGCGGACCGGGTCCTACGAGCAGTACTTC.

This rearrangement joins TRBV6-5 to TRBJ1-3; no definite D call. Trimming stripped 0 bases from V and 0 bases from J, with 9 bases between. Germline CDR1 and CDR2: MNHEY and SVGAGI. The CDR3 is made up of 16 amino acids. The CDR3 protein is CASSYSQTYSGNTIYF. CDR3 DNA sequence: TGTGCCAGCAGTTACTCCCAGACCTACTCTGGAAACACCATATATTTT.

The chain couples TRBV5-1 to TRBJ2-3; 8 bases map to TRBD1. Trimming removed 4 bases from V and 6 bases from J; junction bases left unmatched: 7. The CDR3 extends over 14 amino acids. Germline V gene lookup returns CDR1 SGHRS and CDR2 YFSETQ. CDR3 DNA sequence: TGCGCCAGCAGCCCTCCCGGACAGGGCGATACGCAGTATTTT. It yields the protein CASSPPGQGDTQYF.

This chain links TRBV20-1 with TRBJ2-3; the D call may be TRBD1 or TRBD2 (6 bases each). The V end lost 6 bases, the J end lost 6 bases, and 16 bases lay between the germline ends. Germline values: CDR1 DFQATT, CDR2 SNEGSKA (reference sequence). The CDR3 spans 13 residues. The DNA for the CDR3 is TGCAGTGCCCCCCCCACAGGGAGGGATACGCAGTATTTT. Translating gives CSAPPTGRDTQYF.

The gene calls are TRBV20-1 and TRBJ1-5, with TRBD1 matching over 8 bases. V lost 3 bases to trimming and J lost 4 bases; unmatched junction nucleotides: 8. The CDR3 is 15 residues long. The germline CDR1 and CDR2 sequences are DFQATT and SNEGSKA (reference sequence). The CDR3 DNA reads as TGCAGTGCTAGCCGGGACAGGAGTTTGAATCAGCCCCAGCATTTT. Amino acid sequence: CSASRDRSLNQPQHF.

This chain links TRBV19 with TRBJ1-3; D is undetermined. The germline V gene has CDR1 LNHDA and CDR2 SQIVND (reference sequence). This CDR3 region has 13 residues. Trimming pared 6 bases from V and 1 base from J, leaving 7 bases between. For the CDR3, the DNA is TGTGCCAGTAGAGTGATGTCTGGAAACACCATATATTTT. This translates into CASRVMSGNTIYF.

V gene TRBV27 combines with J gene TRBJ1-6; possible D gene TRBD1, 6 bases. Germline CDR1 reads MNHEY; CDR2 reads SMNVEV (reference sequence). The CDR3 covers 16 residues. V lost 6 bases to trimming and J lost 10 bases, with 22 bases between them. The CDR3 DNA reads TGTGCCAGCAGCCGGACAGTATGGGCAGCGGGATCACCCCTCCACTTT. This encodes CASSRTVWAAGSPLHF.

V is TRBV7-2 and J is TRBJ2-1; maybe TRBD2 (7 bases). From germline, CDR1 is SGHTA and CDR2 FQGNSA. The length of the CDR3 is 15 residues. Deletions cut 1 base from V and 6 bases from J, with 13 bases between. CDR3 amino acids: CASSLGVGGPNEQFF. For the CDR3, the DNA is TGTGCCAGCAGCTTAGGGGTCGGGGGGCCCAATGAGCAGTTCTTC.

The rearrangement joins TRBV6-2 or TRBV6-3 to TRBJ2-6; no reliable D call. V lost 2 bases, J lost 3 bases, and 8 bases lay in between. Per germline, CDR1 MNHEY and CDR2 SVGEGT. The CDR3 totals 15 residues. In DNA form, the CDR3 reads TGTGCCAGCAGTTACGATCTTAATGGGGCCAACGTCCTGACTTTC. Protein: CASSYDLNGANVLTF.

The chain couples TRBV7-8 to TRBJ1-6; D possibly corresponds to TRBD1 (6 bases). V lost 2 bases and J lost 10, with 15 bases in between. Germline V lookup: CDR1 SGHVS, CDR2 FQNEAQ. This CDR3 has 15 amino acids. The CDR3 reads CASSLSATGQSPLHF. The CDR3 DNA sequence: TGTGCCAGCAGCTTATCCGCGACAGGACAATCACCCCTCCACTTT.

Remarks on this clonotype: A junction end diverges from the germline sequence, so it may reflect a read error. The V gene is TRBV7-9, the J gene TRBJ1-2; D perhaps matches TRBD1 (5 bases). Germline assignment: CDR1 SEHNR and CDR2 FQNEAQ (reference sequence). The CDR3 loop spans 12 amino acids. CDR3 amino acids: CTSSPGTAVSTF. In DNA form, the CDR3 reads TGTACCAGCAGCCCCGGGACCGCCGTCTCCACCTTC.

With regard to this clonotype: The junction shows a germline mismatch at one end, possibly a read error. The rearrangement uses TRBV14 and TRBJ1-2; D unresolved. The CDR3 has 12 residues. Germline CDR1 is SGHDN and CDR2 is FVKESK. The CDR3 is CASSQETGKPAF. The CDR3 bases are TGTGCCAGCAGCCAAGAGACCGGCAAGCCAGCCTTC.